This TCR beta chain was recovered during a study of blood T cell repertoires in COVID-19. About the research overall: Spain, Italy and the United States supplied samples that represented acute and convalescent COVID-19. The cDNA or gDNA used as material had been derived from T cells, B-cell-depleted T cells, or PBMCs.

Original processing methods: Reference gene primers were amplified, and this amplification served to estimate nucleated cell counts. Sequencing was performed with immunoSEQ multiplex PCR; in TCRdb, only in-frame clones are kept and a portion is missing. V, J and clone size reflect that table, while D and trimming were determined from the DNA. The sample holds 85,000 to 95,000 clones, around 88% seen once. CDR1 MDHEN and CDR2 SYDVKM come from the germline V gene. The CDR3 length is 15 residues. After removal of 6 bases from V and 4 bases from J, the junction contained 7 bases not matched to a gene. The chain is built from TRBV28 and TRBJ2-1, with 9 bases that match TRBD1. The specimen sequenced was peripheral blood. The sequence derives from a man aged 55-75 years with acute or convalescent COVID-19. This CDR3 reads CASRRQGDRYNEQFF. The CDR3 DNA is TGTGCCAGCAGACGACAGGGGGACCGTTACAATGAGCAGTTCTTC.